The entry below describes one T cell receptor (beta chain). The data stem from a study of blood T cell repertoires in COVID-19. Across the whole study: COVID-19 samples collected from the United States, Italy and Spain covered acute and convalescent phases. Sample material is recorded as cDNA or gDNA derived from T cells, B-cell-depleted T cells, or PBMCs.

Authors' processing steps: Reference gene primers were amplified, and this amplification served to estimate nucleated cell counts. Libraries were prepared by immunoSEQ multiplex PCR; TCRdb keeps only in-frame clonotypes and omits some of them. V and J calls and clone size come straight from that table; D and trimming were deduced from the DNA. Of some 80,000 clones listed, more than 65% are singletons. This CDR3 contains 15 residues. The V gene end was trimmed by 3 bases and the J gene end by 6 bases; junction bases not matched to a gene: 7. Germline V gives CDR1 SGHTA, CDR2 FQGTGA. The TCR originated in a woman aged 80 or over with active or convalescent COVID-19. The rearrangement uses TRBV7-3 and TRBJ2-1; 8 bases line up with TRBD2. The sample comprised peripheral blood. CDR3 residues: CASSFAGTSGNEQFF. The CDR3 coding sequence is TGTGCCAGCAGCTTTGCCGGGACTAGTGGCAATGAGCAGTTCTTC.